The 26 T cell receptor beta chains reported below all come from one sample, sequenced in a study of blood T cells in healthy people across ages. Next came a second PCR, run for about 7 to 12 cycles, which used a sample-barcoded 5' primer along with a J-beta primer mix. TCRdb reprocessed the 5' RACE reads with MiXCR, giving one entry per CDR3 protein. The table lists nearly 800,000 distinct CDR3 sequences, about 25% of them singletons. This sample also belongs to another study, concerning T cells of mothers and their children.

Sequenced sample: blood. These receptors all come from a boy aged 5-17 years in good health.

The V gene is TRBV7-8, the J gene TRBJ2-1; possible D gene TRBD2, 6 bases. V was cut by 4 bases and J by 10 bases, with 17 bases left in between. The germline CDR1 and CDR2 sequences are SGHVS and FQNEAQ. CDR3 length: 14 residues. The CDR3 nucleotides read TGTGCCAGCAGCTCCCGACTAGAATTCGGCGAGCAGTTCTTC. This sequence encodes CASSSRLEFGEQFF.

Concerning this clonotype: The junction departs from germline at one end; a sequencing error may be responsible. This chain uses TRBV20-1 with TRBJ1-1; 7 bases map to TRBD1. Per germline, CDR1 DFQATT and CDR2 SNEGSKA (reference sequence). This CDR3 is built from 15 residues. CDR3 in DNA: TGCAGCGCTATCGTACAGGGGCCTATTCGTACTGAAGCTTTCTTT. This encodes CSAIVQGPIRTEAFF.

The V call is TRBV6-5, the J call TRBJ1-1; D gene uncertain. Germline V gene data show CDR1 as MNHEY and CDR2 as SVGAGI. The V gene lost 2 bases and the J gene lost 3 bases, with 16 bases spanning the gap. The CDR3 spans 16 residues. CDR3 bases: TGTGCCAGCAGTTACCTAATGAGGGCCCCTTACACTGAAGCTTTCTTT. It encodes CASSYLMRAPYTEAFF.

The chain employs TRBV12-3 or TRBV12-4 and TRBJ2-5; the match to TRBD2 covers 10 bases. Unmatched junction bases numbered 9, after V lost 9 bases and J lost 2 bases. The CDR3 spans 15 residues. CDR3 in DNA: TGTGCCAGTAGTGGAAGCGGGGGGGTTCAAGAGACCCAGTACTTC. Amino acid sequence: CASSGSGGVQETQYF.

V and J are TRBV10-3 and TRBJ2-3, with 8 positions matching TRBD1. The trim removed 5 bases at V and 4 bases at J, leaving 8 bases unmatched. Germline CDR1 and CDR2: ENHRY and SYGVKD. This CDR3 is built from 15 residues. In DNA form, the CDR3 reads TGTGCCATCAGTCCTAATTCGGACAGGGCAGATACGCAGTATTTT. This translates into CAISPNSDRADTQYF.

In its sample, this clonotype was seen a few times. The CDR3 loop is CASSLSSRVGEKLFF. The CDR3 nucleotides are TGTGCCAGCAGCTTATCTTCCAGGGTTGGCGAAAAACTGTTTTTT. The V gene is TRBV7-9, the J gene TRBJ1-4; D may be TRBD1 (5 bases). From germline, CDR1 is SEHNR and CDR2 FQNEAQ (reference sequence). CDR3 length equals 15 residues. Trimming removed 2 bases from V and 8 bases from J, with 15 bases in between.

V usage is TRBV6-2 or TRBV6-3 and J usage is TRBJ2-3, with 8 bases aligning to TRBD1. With 4 bases clipped from V and 0 bases from J, the junction kept 6 bases outside the gene matches. The CDR3 loop spans 16 amino acids. The germline V gene encodes CDR1 MNHEY and CDR2 SVGEGT. CDR3 nucleotide sequence: TGTGCCAGCAGTTTGACAGGGGTCATTAGCACAGATACGCAGTATTTT. It translates to CASSLTGVISTDTQYF.

In this sample, this clonotype turned up a few times. DNA for the CDR3: TGTGCCAGCAGTTTAGCGAGGGGCGCTTATAGAGCTTTCTTT. Translated, it gives CASSLARGAYRAFF. The chain employs TRBV12-3 or TRBV12-4 and TRBJ1-1; maybe TRBD1 (5 bases). The CDR3 consists of 14 residues. Trimming removed 0 bases at V and 10 bases at J, with 15 bases between.

The chain couples TRBV19 to TRBJ1-5; the D is unclear. The V and J ends lost 3 bases and 9 bases respectively, with 6 bases between them. The CDR3 spans 11 residues. From germline, CDR1 is LNHDA and CDR2 SQIVND (reference sequence). CDR3 sequence (DNA): TGTGCCAGTAGTATTGTTGCGCCCCAGCATTTT. It specifies CASSIVAPQHF.

The chain has TRBV29-1 and TRBJ2-7, with TRBD1 matching 9 bases. From germline, CDR1 is SQVTM and CDR2 ANQGSEA. The CDR3 loop spans 13 amino acids. V lost 4 bases to trimming and J lost 3 bases; unmatched junction nucleotides: 4. The CDR3 loop reads CSVVGTGRYEQYF. In DNA, the CDR3 is TGCAGCGTTGTAGGGACAGGGCGCTACGAGCAGTACTTC.

The rearrangement joins TRBV28 to TRBJ1-5, with D possibly TRBD1 on 5 matching bases. With 4 bases removed from V and 0 bases from J, the gap between germline ends came to 16 bases. The CDR3 is 17 amino acids. Germline CDR1 and CDR2: MDHEN and SYDVKM. CDR3 sequence reads: CASSSVMGGYSNQPQHF. The CDR3 DNA sequence: TGTGCCAGCAGTTCCGTAATGGGGGGATATAGCAATCAGCCCCAGCATTTT.

The chain combines TRBV5-1 with TRBJ2-7, with D uncertain. The assigned J gene may be wrong: the sequence end matches TRBJ2-1 better. Germline V gene data show CDR1 as SGHRS and CDR2 as YFSETQ. This CDR3 contains 13 residues. CDR3 sequence reads: CASSDEVTNEQFF. The CDR3, as DNA: TGCGCCAGCAGCGACGAGGTTACGAATGAGCAGTTCTTC.

This clonotype was observed a few times. This rearrangement joins TRBV5-1 to TRBJ1-1; 11 positions agree with TRBD1. CDR1 SGHRS and CDR2 YFSETQ come from the germline V gene. The trim removed 0 bases at V and 4 bases at J, leaving 2 bases unmatched. This CDR3 spans 15 amino acids. The CDR3 reads CASSLVGQGGTEAFF. The CDR3, as DNA: TGCGCCAGCAGCTTGGTGGGACAGGGGGGCACTGAAGCTTTCTTT. Full variable domain (outside the CDR3, taken from reference TRBV5-1 and TRBJ1-1): KAGVTQTPRYLIKTRGQQVTLSCSPISGHRSVSWYQQTPGQGLQFLFEYFSETQRNKGNFPGRFSGRQFSNSRSEMNVSTLELGDSALYLCASSLVGQGGTEAFFGQGTRLTVV.

The chain combines TRBV5-1 with TRBJ2-3, with TRBD2 as a possible D gene (6 bases). Trimming removed 4 bases at V and 0 bases at J, with 15 bases between. CDR1 is SGHRS, CDR2 YFSETQ, per germline. This CDR3 is built from 16 residues. This CDR3 reads CASSPGVIFSTDTQYF. CDR3 coding DNA: TGCGCCAGCAGCCCGGGGGTGATTTTTAGCACAGATACGCAGTATTTT.

This clonotype was found many times. The genes are TRBV11-1 and TRBJ2-3; 11 bases agree with TRBD2. The length of the CDR3 is 21 residues. Germline V gene data show CDR1 as SGHAT and CDR2 as FQDESV (reference sequence). Losses at the gene ends were 7 bases for V and 1 base for J; bases not matched to a gene: 22. CDR3 DNA: TGTGCCAGCACCCCTGAGTGGCTAGCGGGAGGTCGGCCCCGCCGCACAGATACGCAGTATTTT. It translates to CASTPEWLAGGRPRRTDTQYF. The complete variable domain, with remaining parts taken from reference TRBV11-1 and TRBJ2-3, reads EAEVAQSPRYKITEKSQAVAFWCDPISGHATLYWYRQILGQGPELLVQFQDESVVDDSQLPKDRFSAERLKGVDSTLKIQPAELGDSAMYLCASTPEWLAGGRPRRTDTQYFGPGTRLTVL.

There are a few counts of this clonotype. This rearrangement joins TRBV6-5 to TRBJ1-5; 7 nucleotides align to TRBD1. V lost 6 bases and J lost 9; bases outside the gene matches: 11. The germline V gene has CDR1 MNHEY and CDR2 SVGAGI. The CDR3 runs 14 residues. CDR3 bases: TGTGCCAGCAGCCAAGACAGGGTAGCATGGCCCCAGCATTTT. Encoded protein: CASSQDRVAWPQHF.

In its sample, this clonotype was seen a few times. The chain uses TRBV21-1 and TRBJ2-7. TRBV21-1 counts as a pseudogene. This CDR3 has 12 residues. The CDR3 loop is CASSSGWDEQYF. The CDR3, as DNA: TGTGCCAGCAGCTCGGGGTGGGACGAGCAGTACTTC.

This clonotype occurred a few times. The rearrangement joins TRBV12-3 or TRBV12-4 to TRBJ1-3, with TRBD1 matching 7 bases. The CDR3 loop spans 14 amino acids. The trim removed 7 bases at V and 2 bases at J, leaving 5 bases unmatched. Here the CDR3 DNA reads TGTGCCAGCACTCATACAGGGGCTGGAAACACCATATATTTT. As protein: CASTHTGAGNTIYF.

This clonotype was recorded a few times. The gene calls are TRBV14 and TRBJ1-1; D remains unclear. V was trimmed by 4 bases and J by 3 bases, leaving 9 bases between them. CDR3 length: 13 amino acids. CDR1 and CDR2 (germline): SGHDN, FVKESK. The CDR3 coding sequence is TGTGCCAGCAGCCCATTCGACGACACTGAAGCTTTCTTT. Translated, it gives CASSPFDDTEAFF.

On this clonotype: The junction does not match germline at one end; this may be a read error. V and J are TRBV7-7 and TRBJ2-1; 13 nucleotides align to TRBD2. The CDR3 is 16 residues long. The V gene's germline CDR1 is SSHAT and CDR2 FNYEAQ (reference sequence). DNA for the CDR3: TGTGCTAGCAGCTTAGCCGGACTAGCGGGAGTAGGTGAGCAGTTCTTC. Its translation: CASSLAGLAGVGEQFF. The full variable domain, rest sourced from reference TRBV7-7 and TRBJ2-1, is GAGVSQSPRYKVTKRGQDVTLRCDPISSHATLYWYQQALGQGPEFLTYFNYEAQPDKSGLPSDRFSAERPEGSISTLTIQRTEQRDSAMYRCASSLAGLAGVGEQFFGPGTRLTVL.

This clonotype was seen only a few times. The chain carries TRBV29-1 and TRBJ2-2; the D is unclear. Germline values: CDR1 SQVTM, CDR2 ANQGSEA. The V and J ends lost 5 bases and 7 bases respectively, with 14 bases between them. CDR3 length: 13 residues. CDR3 nucleotides: TGCAGCGTTTTGGGCAGTTTGGGCGGGGAGCTGTTTTTT. This gives the protein CSVLGSLGGELFF.

The chain is built from TRBV12-3 or TRBV12-4 and TRBJ2-3; maybe TRBD1 (5 bases). Deletions cut 6 bases from V and 1 base from J, with 20 bases between. This CDR3 comprises 17 residues. The DNA of the CDR3 is TGTGCCAGCAGACCCCATGCGCAGGGCCGGGGCACAGATACGCAGTATTTT. Translated: CASRPHAQGRGTDTQYF.

This clonotype has only a few counts. The J gene is TRBJ1-4, the V gene TRBV7-9; 12 positions agree with TRBD1. Trimming at V came to 1 base and at J to 7 bases, leaving 4 bases not matched to a gene. Germline V gene lookup returns CDR1 SEHNR and CDR2 FQNEAQ (reference sequence). The CDR3 contains 16 residues. The CDR3 loop is CASSLDGTGGLEKLFF. CDR3 nucleotides: TGTGCCAGCAGCTTAGATGGGACAGGGGGCCTTGAAAAACTGTTTTTT. Combining the CDR3 with reference TRBV7-9 and TRBJ1-4 gives the whole variable domain DTGVSQNPRHKITKRGQNVTFRCDPISEHNRLYWYRQTLGQGPEFLTYFQNEAQLEKSRLLSDRFSAERPKGSFSTLEIQRTEQGDSAMYLCASSLDGTGGLEKLFFGSGTQLSVL.

This sequence joins TRBV5-1 and TRBJ2-7; weak D call: TRBD2 (6 bases). Trimming shortened V by 2 bases and J by 6 bases, and 15 bases separated the two germline ends. CDR3 length: 14 residues. CDR1 is SGHRS and CDR2 is YFSETQ in the germline V gene. The CDR3 loop reads CASSFIGQGGEQYF. The CDR3 DNA is TGCGCCAGCAGCTTCATTGGGCAGGGAGGCGAGCAGTACTTC.

This clonotype was counted a few times. The J gene is TRBJ2-5, the V gene TRBV18, with 11 bases fitting TRBD2. Germline-derived CDR1 and CDR2 are KGHSH and LQKENI. The CDR3 extends over 16 amino acids. The trim removed 2 bases at V and 5 bases at J, leaving 7 bases unmatched. This CDR3 is CASSPKGLAVRETQYF. The CDR3 nucleotides are TGTGCCAGCTCACCAAAGGGACTAGCGGTCCGGGAGACCCAGTACTTC.

This clonotype was seen repeatedly, ten times or more. The V call is TRBV28, the J call TRBJ2-1; TRBD1 or TRBD2 may be the D gene (6 bases each). The germline gives CDR1 MDHEN, CDR2 SYDVKM. This CDR3 contains 15 residues. V lost 1 base to trimming and J lost 0 bases, with 7 bases between them. CDR3 loop: CASSLSGASYNEQFF. For the CDR3, the DNA is TGTGCCAGCAGTTTATCGGGGGCCTCCTACAATGAGCAGTTCTTC.